This T cell receptor (beta chain) was documented in a study of siplizumab effects on memory and regulatory T cells. Study-wide points: Unstimulated subsets were the mapping target of only a minor fraction of alloreactive clones. The naive T cell population seemed more diverse than memory cells and seemed a major contributor to the alloresponse.

Germline-derived CDR1 and CDR2 are SEHNR and FQNEAQ (reference sequence). V dropped 1 base and J dropped 6; count of bases not matched to a gene: 6. There are 16 residues in the CDR3. This table comes from immunoSEQ multiplex PCR, and its TCRdb copy is limited to in-frame clones, with some not included. This sample yields 90,000 to 140,000 clones, of which roughly 91% are seen a single time; 0.32% belongs to the top ten. Of note for this clone: Its specificity is unknown.

V usage is TRBV7-9 and J usage is TRBJ1-5; 10 bases match TRBD1. This clonotype originated in a human donor in good health. Material for sequencing was CD4+ T cells sorted from blood. CDR3 in DNA: TGTGCCAGCAGCTTAGAGACAGGGGGCGGAGGTCAGCCCCAGCATTTT. Its translation is CASSLETGGGGQPQHF.